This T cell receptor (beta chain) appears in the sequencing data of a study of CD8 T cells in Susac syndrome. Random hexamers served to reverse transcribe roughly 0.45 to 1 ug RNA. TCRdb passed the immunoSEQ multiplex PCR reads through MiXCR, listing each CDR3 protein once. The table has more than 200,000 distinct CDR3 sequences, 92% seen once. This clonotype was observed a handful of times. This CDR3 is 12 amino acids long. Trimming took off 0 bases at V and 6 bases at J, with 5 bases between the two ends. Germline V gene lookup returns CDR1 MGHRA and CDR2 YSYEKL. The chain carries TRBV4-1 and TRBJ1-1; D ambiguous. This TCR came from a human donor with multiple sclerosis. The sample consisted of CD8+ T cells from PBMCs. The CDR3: CASSQESAEAFF. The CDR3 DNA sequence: TGCGCCAGCAGCCAAGAGAGCGCTGAAGCTTTCTTT.